The text below deals with one T cell receptor (beta chain). It lacks a known antigen. Base qualities are missing; no much larger clone stands one base away. The cohort consisted of 600 or so healthy bone marrow donors. All cohort members were sampled while nominally healthy, although unrecorded immune exposures were likely present. The donor was CMV seropositive and was included in the group of almost 300 seropositive cohort members. Each donor provided a peripheral blood sample, and peripheral blood mononuclear cells were used for TCR beta sequencing. Genomic DNA extraction from the blood cell samples was performed with the Qiagen DNeasy Blood Extraction Kit. CDR1 and CDR2 are drawn from the germline V gene: SGDLS, YYNGEE. Here V drops 0 bases and J drops 5 bases, and the junction holds 7 bases not matched to any gene. Measured from the cysteine to the phenylalanine, the CDR3 is 16 residues long. Kept here is only the CDR3 DNA, which spans 48 bases and is read in frame from base 1.

The data originate from a study of cytomegalovirus exposure and HLA in healthy donors (dated 2017 in TCRdb). For the study in its entirety: In an earlier analysis of some 610 of the donors, 276 Gb of sequence data and 120 million or so unique TCR beta sequences from about 190 million T cells were reported. Rather than drawing on any new phenotypic data, the later analysis identified candidate immune exposures from TCR beta sequences and the way those sequences occurred across donors. The study combined high-throughput TCR immunosequencing, statistical association of individual TCRs with disease status, and machine learning to predict cytomegalovirus infection status. HLA typing covered class I and class II loci at four-digit resolution. About 320 gigabases of sequencing data and around 87 million unique TCR sequences were included in an early release covering roughly 700 HLA-typed donors. All discovery cohort repertoires had been generated on a single sequencing platform. An earlier analysis of 450 to 750 of the donors used high-throughput TCR beta sequencing to judge whether each TCR beta V gene segment behaved as functional or pseudogenic. Among 398 genotyped donors of the cohort, an average of about 220,000 unique TCR beta nucleotide sequences was sequenced per donor, of which about 19% were non-productive. The genetic ancestry cluster associated with self-reported Caucasian donors included around four fifths of the 300 to 450 genotyped donors. The study profiled the T cell repertoires of 666 subjects by immunosequencing and related them to cytomegalovirus serostatus. A later analysis re-analyzed previously published TCR beta repertoires from approximately 670 donors and added high-resolution HLA genotyping to study TCR occurrence patterns. Four to six DR-DQ haplotypes were handled as single units for association and clustering, since linkage in the cohort was strong. The study was designed to test whether signatures of past pathogen exposure could be identified by cataloging public T cell receptors. In a later genetic analysis, genome-wide SNP genotypes for about three fifths of the roughly 670 donors were used, and that subset was treated as a discovery cohort. Typing coverage varied by locus: about 620-640 donors for A, B, C, DRB1 and DQB1; approximately 560 for DQA1; nearly 610 for DPA1; around 450 for DPB1. Along with the approximately 700-subject first cohort, a separate validation cohort of roughly 110 different subjects was used. Donor age, sex, ethnicity and CMV serostatus were compiled alongside the repertoire data.

Receptor libraries were prepared by the immunoSEQ multiplex PCR assay. A mixture of 60 forward primers for TCR Vbeta segments and 13 reverse primers for TCR Jbeta segments was used in the multiplex PCR. A multiplex PCR assay on genomic DNA amplified the CDR3 region of rearranged TCR beta genes. On the Illumina HiSeq System, the amplified TCR beta libraries were sequenced as 87-base-pair reads. Per the original workflow: A later analysis tallied about 77 million unique TCR beta chains across the 666 repertoires, and approximately 11 million of those chains were shared by two or more donors. Raw reads were error-corrected and collapsed into unique sequences by a nearest-neighbor algorithm in which closely related sequences were merged to remove PCR and sequencing errors. Alignment of CDR3 sequences to IMGT reference sequences was used to assign V, D and J gene segments. For a sequence to be retained, at least a six-nucleotide match to both a V gene segment and a J gene segment was required. A rearrangement counted as productive if the CDR3 had no stop codons and remained in frame with V and J, and every other rearrangement counted as non-productive. CDR3 was defined by IMGT convention, running from the second conserved V-encoded cysteine to the conserved J-encoded phenylalanine. In an earlier analysis of roughly 580 of the donors, sequences lacking an unambiguous match to a single V gene segment were excluded. An earlier analysis of approximately 590 of the donors classified V segments as functional when productive rearrangements were above 56.7% and as segregating when the standard deviation between donors was above 5%. A statistical classification framework was developed to diagnose cytomegalovirus status using the catalog of TCR beta chain sequences. In a later analysis, V and J genes were assigned by comparing TCR nucleotide sequences against IMGT/GENE-DB human TR gene sequences. A later analysis assigned CDR3 sequences and most-parsimonious VDJ recombination scenarios with the TCRdist pipeline. A later analysis defined each TCR beta chain by its CDR3 amino acid sequence plus V-gene family, and excluded reads lacking a unique V-gene family. To address suspected cross-contamination and a sequencing artifact, a later analysis removed over 500 highly shared, low-generation-probability nucleotide sequences. In a later analysis, a clonal expansion index for each public chain was calculated from normalized within-repertoire ranks of inferred template counts. Generation probabilities in a later analysis came from a VDJ recombination model fitted to out-of-frame rearrangements, and those results were checked against IGoR. In a later analysis, hypergeometric tests were used to score TCR-TCR, TCR-HLA and TCR-CMV co-occurrence, with a repertoire-size bias correction applied to TCR pairs. In a later analysis, false discovery rates were estimated by permuting HLA or CMV assignments 20 times. In a later analysis, co-occurring TCRs were grouped using DBSCAN, with TCRdist sequence similarity added in when clustering inside HLA-allele-positive subsets. For co-occurrence clustering, repertoires with fewer than 30,000 or more than 120,000 public chains were excluded, along with 4 to 6 repertoires with anomalous nucleotide sharing. Entries here come from immuneACCESS through TCRdb and include only in-frame sequences with V and J called. Some clones fail to appear in such tables; in the studies checked, an unresolved V gene covers under half of the shortfall, and the cause of the remainder is unknown. Clonal size and the V and J genes are those of that table, whereas D and trimming came from the DNA. The table for this sample lists approximately 140,000 clones; under 75% of them were counted only once. 7% to 8.5% of the sample comes from the top ten.

Points the paper makes about the study in general: In a later analysis, several top co-occurrence clusters were reported to appear linked to parvovirus B19, influenza, CMV and Epstein-Barr virus. Because counts were too low, seventeen rarely observed V segments, including chromosome 9 orphons, were excluded from the earlier analysis of a few hundred of the donors. A further reported finding was that TCR beta sequences accurately predicted the HLA-A and HLA-B alleles for most subjects in the first cohort. The only immune exposure information available for the cohort was CMV serostatus. Across donors, most TCR sequences were observed very rarely, whereas some public TCRs were present in many individuals. A few of the identified cytomegalovirus-associated TCR beta chains were confirmed in vitro to be specific for cytomegalovirus antigens. Because HLA typing was missing for some donors at each locus, association tests included only the typed subset. The authors suggested that the approach could potentially be extended to other disease states and immunological phenotypes. A cluster of highly shared sequence variants was judged likely to be a technical artifact of the sequencing pipeline. A later analysis found that most CMV-associated TCR beta chains appeared HLA-restricted, with HLA associations seemingly driven largely by CMV exposure. An association between a missense DCLRE1C variant and V-gene and J-gene trimming of TCR beta chains was found in a later genetic analysis and replicated in an independent cohort. The classifier was reported to diagnose cytomegalovirus status with high specificity and sensitivity in both the original and validation cohorts. This cohort had only TCR beta chains sequenced, and the lack of alpha or paired-chain data limited which features could be detected. In the study, approximately 160 TCR beta chains were listed as associated with cytomegalovirus. In a later analysis, TCR association rates were found to vary across HLA loci, with the most associated TCRs seen for DRB1 alleles and the fewest for HLA-C alleles. Presence/absence analyses assumed roughly uniform sequencing depth across donors, an assumption that may not hold. Some IMGT-functional V segments, including TRBV6-2 and TRBV6-3, could not be distinguished by the 87-base-pair reads and were therefore excluded. Linkage disequilibrium might explain the correlated functional status among segregating V segments, but an unknown experimental factor could not be ruled out. Strong co-occurrence of HLA alleles, especially DR and DQ, made assigning TCR associations to individual alleles difficult. A later analysis found that HLA-associated TCR beta chains were more clonally expanded and had lower generation probabilities than equally common non-associated chains. A later analysis associated approximately 17,000 TCR beta sequences with specific HLA alleles at a false discovery rate of 0.05. A later genetic analysis reported fewer N-insertions in productive TCRs among donors in an Asian-associated ancestry cluster than the approximately 700-donor mean. An earlier analysis of 587 of the donors showed that most TCR beta V segments appeared in productive rearrangements either about 87% or about 30% of the time, which broadly matched IMGT annotations.

The rearranged segments are TRBV9 and TRBJ1-2; 10 middle bases align to TRBD1. The receptor was isolated from a woman aged 55 to 70 in good health and CMV-seropositive. The sample was PBMCs. The sequenced DNA: TGTGCCAGCAGCGTAGCTTCGACAGGGGGCCGGTATGGCTACACCTTC. It translates as CASSVASTGGRYGYTF.